This T cell receptor (beta chain) was obtained from a study of beta chain features in type 1 diabetes. Every isolated RNA sample was fully reverse transcribed, so sequencing captured expressed TCRB transcripts. Some clones are missing from TCRdb's copy, which holds only in-frame ones; the method was immunoSEQ multiplex PCR. Here the sample spans hundreds of thousands of clones, about 14% being singletons. Trimming removed 0 bases from V and 10 bases from J; junction bases left unmatched: 9. This CDR3 comprises 17 residues. Germline lookup yields CDR1 SGHTA and CDR2 FQGNSA. Findings and caveats of the study: Patients' naive, central memory and regulatory TCRB repertoires appeared more alike than those of healthy donors. Over-representation of high TCR-expressing cells was a possible consequence of cDNA sequencing. Among patients with Type 1 diabetes, TCRB CDR3s were moderately but significantly shorter in every one of the four CD4+ subsets.

As regards this clone: Its target is not known.

CD4+ naive, central memory, regulatory and stem cell-like memory cells were sorted via CD45RO/CCR7/CD25/CD127/CD95/CD27. Sorted populations all exceeded 98% purity. Sequencing was carried out using naive CD4+ T cells from blood. The sequence was collected from a man younger than 35 with type 1 diabetes. The chain recombines TRBV7-2 with TRBJ2-1; 13 nucleotides align to TRBD2. CDR3 DNA sequence: TGTGCCAGCAGCTTAGCGGGAACTAGCGGGAGGGAAGACGAGCAGTTCTTC. Amino acids: CASSLAGTSGREDEQFF.